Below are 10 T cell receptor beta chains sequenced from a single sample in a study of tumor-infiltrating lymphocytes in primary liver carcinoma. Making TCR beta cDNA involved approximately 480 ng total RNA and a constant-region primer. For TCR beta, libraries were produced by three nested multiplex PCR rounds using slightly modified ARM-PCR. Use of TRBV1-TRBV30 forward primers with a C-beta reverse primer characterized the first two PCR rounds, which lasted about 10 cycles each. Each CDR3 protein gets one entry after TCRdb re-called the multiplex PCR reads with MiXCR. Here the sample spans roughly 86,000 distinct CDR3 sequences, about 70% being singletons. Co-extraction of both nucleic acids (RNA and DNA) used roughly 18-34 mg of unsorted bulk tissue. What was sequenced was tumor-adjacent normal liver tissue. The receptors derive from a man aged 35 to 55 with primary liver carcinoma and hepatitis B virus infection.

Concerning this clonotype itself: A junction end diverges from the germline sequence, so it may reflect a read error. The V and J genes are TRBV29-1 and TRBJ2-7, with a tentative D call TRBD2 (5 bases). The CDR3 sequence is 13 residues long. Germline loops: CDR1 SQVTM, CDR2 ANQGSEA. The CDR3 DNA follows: TGTAGCGTTGCATGGACCTCCTCCTACGGGCAGTACTTC. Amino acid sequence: CSVAWTSSYGQYF.

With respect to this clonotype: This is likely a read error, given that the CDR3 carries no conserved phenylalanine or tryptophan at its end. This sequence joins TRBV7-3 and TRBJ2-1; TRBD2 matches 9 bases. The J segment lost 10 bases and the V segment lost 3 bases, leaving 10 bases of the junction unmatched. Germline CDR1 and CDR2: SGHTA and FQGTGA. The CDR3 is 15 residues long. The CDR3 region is CASSFDAGGPWEQFL. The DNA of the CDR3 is TGTGCCAGCAGCTTTGACGCGGGAGGGCCTTGGGAGCAGTTCTTA.

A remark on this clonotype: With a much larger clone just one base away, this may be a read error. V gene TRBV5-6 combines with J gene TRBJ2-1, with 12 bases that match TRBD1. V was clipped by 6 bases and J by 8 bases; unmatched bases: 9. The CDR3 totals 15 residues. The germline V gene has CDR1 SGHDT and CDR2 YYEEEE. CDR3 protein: CASIPGTGGIDEQFF. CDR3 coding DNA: TGTGCCAGCATCCCCGGGACAGGGGGCATCGATGAGCAGTTCTTC.

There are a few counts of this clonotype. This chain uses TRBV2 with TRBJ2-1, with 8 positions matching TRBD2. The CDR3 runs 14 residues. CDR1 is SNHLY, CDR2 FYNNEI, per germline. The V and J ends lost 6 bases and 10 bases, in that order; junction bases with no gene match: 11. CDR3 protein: CASSAAGLAVEQFF. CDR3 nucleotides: TGTGCCAGCAGCGCAGCCGGACTAGCCGTGGAGCAGTTCTTC.

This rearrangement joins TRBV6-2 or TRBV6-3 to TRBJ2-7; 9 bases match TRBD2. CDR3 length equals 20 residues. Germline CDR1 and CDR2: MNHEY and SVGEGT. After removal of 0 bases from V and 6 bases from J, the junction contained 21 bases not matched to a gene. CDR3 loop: CASSYSTKGLAGDWPCEQYF. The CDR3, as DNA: TGTGCCAGCAGTTACTCCACGAAGGGACTAGCTGGAGACTGGCCCTGCGAGCAGTACTTC.

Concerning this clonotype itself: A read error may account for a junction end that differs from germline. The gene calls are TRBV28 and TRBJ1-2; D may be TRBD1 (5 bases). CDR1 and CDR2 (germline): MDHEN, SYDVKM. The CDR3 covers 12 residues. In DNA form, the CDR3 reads TGTGCCAACAGTTTTATGGGGCTTGGTTACACCTTC. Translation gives CANSFMGLGYTF.

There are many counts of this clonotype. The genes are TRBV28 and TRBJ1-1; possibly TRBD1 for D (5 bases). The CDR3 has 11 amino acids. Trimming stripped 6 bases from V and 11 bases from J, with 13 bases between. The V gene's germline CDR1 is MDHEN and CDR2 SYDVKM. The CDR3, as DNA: TGTGCCAGCAGCCGGGACCGCGTGGCTTTCTTT. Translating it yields CASSRDRVAFF.

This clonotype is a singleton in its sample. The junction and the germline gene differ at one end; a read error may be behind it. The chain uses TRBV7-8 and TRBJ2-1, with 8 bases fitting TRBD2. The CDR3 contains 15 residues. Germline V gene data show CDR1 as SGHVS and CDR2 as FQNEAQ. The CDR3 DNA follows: TGTGCCAGCCGGCCCCTCAGCGGGAGTTACAAAGAGCAGTTCTTC. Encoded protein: CASRPLSGSYKEQFF.

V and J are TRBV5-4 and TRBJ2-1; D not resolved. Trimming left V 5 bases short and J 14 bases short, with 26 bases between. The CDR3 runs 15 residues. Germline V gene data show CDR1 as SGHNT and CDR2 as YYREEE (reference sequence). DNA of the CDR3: TGTGCCAGCAGGTCAGAGTTTAGCTCCTACAATGGGGAGTTCTTC. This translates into CASRSEFSSYNGEFF. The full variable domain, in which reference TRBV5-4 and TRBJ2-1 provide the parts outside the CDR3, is ETGVTQSPTHLIKTRGQQVTLRCSSQSGHNTVSWYQQALGQGPQFIFQYYREEENGRGNFPPRFSGLQFPNYSSELNVNALELDDSALYLCASRSEFSSYNGEFFGPGTRLTVL.

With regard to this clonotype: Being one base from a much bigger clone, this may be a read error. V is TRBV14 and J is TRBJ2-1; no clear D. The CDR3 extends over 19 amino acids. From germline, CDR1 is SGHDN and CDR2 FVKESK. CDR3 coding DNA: TGTGCCAGCAGCCAAGAAGTACCGGGCGCGGCAAGCTCCTACAGTGAGCAGTTCTTC. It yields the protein CASSQEVPGAASSYSEQFF.